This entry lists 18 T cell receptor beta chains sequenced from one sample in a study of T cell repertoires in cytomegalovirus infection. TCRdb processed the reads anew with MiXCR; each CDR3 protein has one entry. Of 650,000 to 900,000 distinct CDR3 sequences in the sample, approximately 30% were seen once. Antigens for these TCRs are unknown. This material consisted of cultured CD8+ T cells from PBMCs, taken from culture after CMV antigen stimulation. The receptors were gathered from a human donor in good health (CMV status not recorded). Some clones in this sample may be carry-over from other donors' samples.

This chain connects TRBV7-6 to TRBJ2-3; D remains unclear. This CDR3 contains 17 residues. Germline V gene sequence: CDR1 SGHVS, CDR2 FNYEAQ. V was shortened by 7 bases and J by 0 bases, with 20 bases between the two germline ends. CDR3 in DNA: TGTGCCAGCACCGTTGATCCAAACAGCTTTAGCACAGATACGCAGTATTTT. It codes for CASTVDPNSFSTDTQYF.

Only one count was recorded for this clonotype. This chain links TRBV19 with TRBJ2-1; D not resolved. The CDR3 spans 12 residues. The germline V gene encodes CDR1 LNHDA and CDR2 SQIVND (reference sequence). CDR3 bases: TGTGCGGGTATGTCTGTCGACAATGAGCAGTTCTTC. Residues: CAGMSVDNEQFF.

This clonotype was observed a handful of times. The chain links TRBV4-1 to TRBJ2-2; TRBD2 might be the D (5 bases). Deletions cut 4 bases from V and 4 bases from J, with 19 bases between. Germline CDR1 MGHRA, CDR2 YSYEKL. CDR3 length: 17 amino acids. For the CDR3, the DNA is TGCGCCAGCAGCCCCCGGGTCCTGGGGAGTTTCACCGGGGAGCTGTTTTTT. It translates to CASSPRVLGSFTGELFF.

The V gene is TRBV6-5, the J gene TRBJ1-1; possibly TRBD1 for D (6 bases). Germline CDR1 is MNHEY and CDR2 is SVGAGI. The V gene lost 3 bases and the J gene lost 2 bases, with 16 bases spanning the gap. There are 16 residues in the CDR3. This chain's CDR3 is CASSYSGARGNTEAFF. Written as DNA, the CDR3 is TGTGCCAGCAGTTATTCGGGGGCGAGGGGCAACACTGAAGCTTTCTTT.

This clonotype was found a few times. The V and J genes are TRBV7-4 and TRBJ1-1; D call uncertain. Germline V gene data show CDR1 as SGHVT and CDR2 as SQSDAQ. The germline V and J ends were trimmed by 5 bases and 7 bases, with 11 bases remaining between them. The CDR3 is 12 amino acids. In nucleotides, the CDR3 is TGTGCCAGCAGCCCGGCCCCCGGTGAAGCTTTCTTT. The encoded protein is CASSPAPGEAFF.

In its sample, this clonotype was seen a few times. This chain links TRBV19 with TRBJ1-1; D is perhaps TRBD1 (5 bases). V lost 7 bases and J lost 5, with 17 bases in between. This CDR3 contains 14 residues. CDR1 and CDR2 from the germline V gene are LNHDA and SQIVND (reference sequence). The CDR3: CASTPRGGRTEAFF. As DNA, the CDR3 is TGTGCCAGTACCCCCCGGGGGGGGAGGACTGAAGCTTTCTTT.

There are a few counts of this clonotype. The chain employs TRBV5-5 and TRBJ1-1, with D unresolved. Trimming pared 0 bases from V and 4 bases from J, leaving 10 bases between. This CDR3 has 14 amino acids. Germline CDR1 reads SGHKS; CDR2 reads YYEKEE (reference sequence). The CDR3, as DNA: TGTGCCAGCAGCTTGGGCTACGGGAGCACTGAAGCTTTCTTT. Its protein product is CASSLGYGSTEAFF.

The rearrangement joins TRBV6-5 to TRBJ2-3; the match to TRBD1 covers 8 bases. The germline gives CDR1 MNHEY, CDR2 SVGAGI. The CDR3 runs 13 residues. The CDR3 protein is CSTYRGFTDTQYF. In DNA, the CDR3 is TGTTCTACATACAGGGGGTTCACAGATACGCAGTATTTT.

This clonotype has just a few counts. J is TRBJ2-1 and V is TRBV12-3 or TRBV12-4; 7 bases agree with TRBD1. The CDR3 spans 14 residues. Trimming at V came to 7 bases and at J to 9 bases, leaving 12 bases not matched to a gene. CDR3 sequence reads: CASTLSGQLGEQFF. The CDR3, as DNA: TGTGCCAGCACCCTATCGGGACAGCTTGGTGAGCAGTTCTTC.

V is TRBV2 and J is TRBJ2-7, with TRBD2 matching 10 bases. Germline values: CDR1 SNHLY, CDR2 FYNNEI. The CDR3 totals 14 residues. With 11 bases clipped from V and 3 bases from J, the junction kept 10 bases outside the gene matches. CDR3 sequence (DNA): TGTGCCCGAACCCTAGCTAGCGGGAGCTACGAGCAGTACTTC. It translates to CARTLASGSYEQYF.

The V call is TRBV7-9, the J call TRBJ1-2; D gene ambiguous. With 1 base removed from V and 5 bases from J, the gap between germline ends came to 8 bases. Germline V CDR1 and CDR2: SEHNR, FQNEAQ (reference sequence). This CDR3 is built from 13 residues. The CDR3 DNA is TGTGCCAGCAGCTTAGGTGTTCAATATGGCTACACCTTC. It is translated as CASSLGVQYGYTF.

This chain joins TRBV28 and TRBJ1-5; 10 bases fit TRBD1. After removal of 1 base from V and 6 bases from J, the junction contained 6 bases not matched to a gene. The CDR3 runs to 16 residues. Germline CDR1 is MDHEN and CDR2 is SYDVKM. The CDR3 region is CASSLLGQGFGQPQHF. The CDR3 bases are TGTGCCAGCAGTTTATTGGGACAGGGGTTTGGTCAGCCCCAGCATTTT. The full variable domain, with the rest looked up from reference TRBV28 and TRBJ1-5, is DVKVTQSSRYLVKRTGEKVFLECVQDMDHENMFWYRQDPGLGLRLIYFSYDVKMKEKGDIPEGYSVSREKKERFSLILESASTNQTSMYLCASSLLGQGFGQPQHFGDGTRLSIL.

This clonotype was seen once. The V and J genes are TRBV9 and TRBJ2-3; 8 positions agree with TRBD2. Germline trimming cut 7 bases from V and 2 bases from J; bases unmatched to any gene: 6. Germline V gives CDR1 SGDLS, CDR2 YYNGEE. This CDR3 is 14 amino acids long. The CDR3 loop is CASSQRGLTDTQYF. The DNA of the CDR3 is TGTGCCAGCTCTCAGCGGGGGCTCACAGATACGCAGTATTTT.

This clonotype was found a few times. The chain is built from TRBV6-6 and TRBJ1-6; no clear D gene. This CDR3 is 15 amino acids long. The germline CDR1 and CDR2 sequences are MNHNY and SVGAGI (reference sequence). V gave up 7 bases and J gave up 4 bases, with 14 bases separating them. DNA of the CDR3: TGTGCCAGCAAGGGCCAAACTACATATAATTCACCCCTCCACTTT. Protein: CASKGQTTYNSPLHF.

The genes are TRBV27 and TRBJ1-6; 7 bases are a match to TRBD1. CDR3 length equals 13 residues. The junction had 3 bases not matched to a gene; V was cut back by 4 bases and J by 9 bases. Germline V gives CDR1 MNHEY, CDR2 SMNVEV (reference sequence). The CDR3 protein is CASSWTGGSPLHF. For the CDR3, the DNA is TGTGCCAGCAGTTGGACAGGAGGTTCACCCCTCCACTTT.

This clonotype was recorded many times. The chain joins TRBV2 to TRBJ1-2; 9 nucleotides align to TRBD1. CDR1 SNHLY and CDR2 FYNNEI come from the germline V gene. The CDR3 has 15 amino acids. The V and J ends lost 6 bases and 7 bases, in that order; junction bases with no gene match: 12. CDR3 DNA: TGTGCCAGCAGCCCGGGACAGGGAGGACTACCTGGCTACACCTTC. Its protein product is CASSPGQGGLPGYTF.

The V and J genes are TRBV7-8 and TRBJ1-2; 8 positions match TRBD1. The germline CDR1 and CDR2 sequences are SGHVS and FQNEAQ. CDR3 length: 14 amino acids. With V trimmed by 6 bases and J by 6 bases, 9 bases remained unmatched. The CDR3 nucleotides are TGTGCCAGCAGACCTAAATGGACAGGGCATGGCTACACCTTC. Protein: CASRPKWTGHGYTF.

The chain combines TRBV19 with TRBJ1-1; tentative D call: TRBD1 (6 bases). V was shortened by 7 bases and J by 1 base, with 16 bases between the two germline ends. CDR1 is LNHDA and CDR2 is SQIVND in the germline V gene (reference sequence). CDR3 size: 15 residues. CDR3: CASNHGTNGNTEAFF. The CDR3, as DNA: TGTGCCAGTAACCACGGGACAAATGGGAACACTGAAGCTTTCTTT.